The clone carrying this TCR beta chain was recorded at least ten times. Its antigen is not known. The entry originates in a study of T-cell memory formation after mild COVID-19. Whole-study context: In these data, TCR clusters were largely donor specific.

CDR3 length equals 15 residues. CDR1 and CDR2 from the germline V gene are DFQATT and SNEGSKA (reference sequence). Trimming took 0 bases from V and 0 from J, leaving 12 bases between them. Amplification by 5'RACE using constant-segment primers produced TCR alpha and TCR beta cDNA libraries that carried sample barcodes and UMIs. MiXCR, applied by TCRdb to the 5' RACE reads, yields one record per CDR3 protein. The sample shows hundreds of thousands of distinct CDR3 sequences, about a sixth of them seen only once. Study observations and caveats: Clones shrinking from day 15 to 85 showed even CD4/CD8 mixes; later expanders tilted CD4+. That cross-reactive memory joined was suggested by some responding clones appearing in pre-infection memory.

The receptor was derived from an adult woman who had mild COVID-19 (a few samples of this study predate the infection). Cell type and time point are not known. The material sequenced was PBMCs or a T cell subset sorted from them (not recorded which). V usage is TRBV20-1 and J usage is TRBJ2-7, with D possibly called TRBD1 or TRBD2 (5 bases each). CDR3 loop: CSARDLGDSSYEQYF. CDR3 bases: TGCAGTGCTAGAGATCTGGGAGACAGCTCCTACGAGCAGTACTTC.